Following are 25 T cell receptor beta chains from one sample sequenced in a study of blood T cell repertoires in COVID-19. Clones were read by immunoSEQ multiplex PCR, and TCRdb kept only the in-frame ones, dropping some. The table lists just under 55,000 clones, roughly 90% of them singletons, with around 4.2% in the top ten. Material: peripheral blood. The source is a man in his fifties with acute or convalescent COVID-19.

This sequence joins TRBV28 and TRBJ2-7; 14 bases fit TRBD2. The CDR3 consists of 16 residues. Per germline, CDR1 MDHEN and CDR2 SYDVKM. Unmatched junction bases numbered 6, after V lost 3 bases and J lost 5 bases. CDR3 in DNA: TGTGCCAGCAGTTTGGGGACTAGCGGGAGTATCCACGAGCAGTACTTC. Its protein product is CASSLGTSGSIHEQYF.

The chain carries TRBV25-1 and TRBJ1-1; D unclear. The length of the CDR3 is 13 residues. V was trimmed by 1 base and J by 1 base, leaving 4 bases between them. From germline, CDR1 is MGHDK and CDR2 SYGVNS. The CDR3 reads CASSESGNTEAFF. In DNA form, the CDR3 reads TGTGCCAGCAGTGAATCGGGGAACACTGAAGCTTTCTTT.

This rearrangement joins TRBV30 to TRBJ1-6; possible D gene TRBD1, 6 bases. The CDR3 has 14 amino acids. V was shortened by 1 base and J by 9 bases, with 13 bases between the two germline ends. Germline CDR1 GTSNPN, CDR2 SVGIG (reference sequence). Written as DNA, the CDR3 is TGTGCCTGGAGTGGAGGGGACACGGGTTCACCCCTCCACTTT. This gives the protein CAWSGGDTGSPLHF. Based on the CDR3 plus reference TRBV30 and TRBJ1-6, the full variable domain is SQTIHQWPATLVQPVGSPLSLECTVEGTSNPNLYWYRQAAGRGLQLLFYSVGIGQISSEVPQNLSASRPQDRQFILSSKKLLLSDSGFYLCAWSGGDTGSPLHFGNGTRLTVT.

The rearrangement uses TRBV3-1 (or the pseudogene TRBV3-2) and TRBJ1-2; 10 bases map to TRBD1. The length of the CDR3 is 15 residues. With 5 bases clipped from V and 4 bases from J, the junction kept 7 bases outside the gene matches. Germline values: CDR1 LGHDT, CDR2 YNNKEL (reference sequence). CDR3 residues: CASSSPGQGSYGYTF. As DNA, the CDR3 is TGTGCCAGCAGCTCCCCGGGACAGGGGTCCTATGGCTACACCTTC.

CDR3 loop: CASRARGEGNTGELFF. The CDR3 bases are TGCGCCAGCAGGGCAAGAGGGGAGGGGAACACCGGGGAGCTGTTTTTT. This rearrangement joins TRBV4-1 to TRBJ2-2, with 7 bases lining up with TRBD2. The CDR3 has 16 residues. The J segment lost 1 base and the V segment lost 6 bases, leaving 8 bases of the junction unmatched. Germline V CDR1 and CDR2: MGHRA, YSYEKL.

This sequence joins TRBV5-1 and TRBJ2-1, with D perhaps TRBD2 (5 bases). Trimming removed 6 bases at V and 0 bases at J, with 10 bases between. Germline V lookup: CDR1 SGHRS, CDR2 YFSETQ. The CDR3 has 14 residues. CDR3 sequence (DNA): TGCGCCAGCACCACGGGGTACTCCTACAATGAGCAGTTCTTC. Translation gives CASTTGYSYNEQFF.

The chain combines TRBV24-1 with TRBJ2-1, with a weak D call TRBD2 (6 bases). The CDR3 consists of 14 residues. Germline CDR1 is KGHDR and CDR2 is SFDVKD. Deletions cut 4 bases from V and 5 bases from J, with 11 bases between. The CDR3: CATSEASAHNEQFF. The CDR3 DNA follows: TGTGCCACCAGTGAGGCTAGCGCCCACAATGAGCAGTTCTTC.

The rearrangement joins TRBV7-8 to TRBJ1-5; D may be TRBD1 (6 bases). Germline CDR1 and CDR2: SGHVS and FQNEAQ. With 0 bases removed from V and 0 bases from J, the gap between germline ends came to 6 bases. The CDR3 loop spans 15 amino acids. CDR3 nucleotides: TGTGCCAGCAGCTTAGCCAGGGGTAGCAATCAGCCCCAGCATTTT. Amino acids: CASSLARGSNQPQHF.

J is TRBJ2-4 and V is TRBV11-3; D is perhaps TRBD2 (6 bases). Germline V gene sequence: CDR1 SGHNT, CDR2 YENEEA. V lost 5 bases and J lost 1, with 21 bases in between. The CDR3 loop spans 18 amino acids. The CDR3 DNA is TGTGCCAGCAGCCGATCGGTAGGGACTCTAGGGGCCAAAAACATTCAGTACTTC. Amino acids: CASSRSVGTLGAKNIQYF.

The gene calls are TRBV9 and TRBJ1-1; 9 bases are shared with TRBD1. J was trimmed by 10 bases and V by 0 bases; bases with no gene match: 19. CDR1 is SGDLS and CDR2 is YYNGEE in the germline V gene. The CDR3 is made up of 18 amino acids. The CDR3 DNA sequence: TGTGCCAGCAGCGTAGTAGGCGGACAGGGGACCGATAGGGGTAGAGCTTTCTTT. As protein: CASSVVGGQGTDRGRAFF.

In its sample, this clone was seen once. This chain connects TRBV11-2 to TRBJ2-7; TRBD2 aligns across 13 bases. Germline lookup yields CDR1 SGHAT and CDR2 FQNNGV. V shed 6 bases, J shed 3 bases, and the junction held 2 bases outside the gene matches. The CDR3 consists of 14 residues. The CDR3 spells CASRGLAGDYEQYF. The DNA of the CDR3 is TGTGCCAGCAGAGGACTAGCGGGAGACTACGAGCAGTACTTC.

This chain connects TRBV11-3 to TRBJ1-1; 7 positions match TRBD1. Germline CDR1 and CDR2: SGHNT and YENEEA. The length of the CDR3 is 12 residues. The ends lost 3 bases at V and 8 bases at J; junction bases unmatched: 3. The CDR3 DNA sequence: TGTGCCAGCAGCTTCAGGGGGTTGGAAGCTTTCTTT. It encodes CASSFRGLEAFF.

This rearrangement joins TRBV5-1 to TRBJ2-2, with D perhaps matching TRBD1 (6 bases). Germline CDR1 is SGHRS and CDR2 is YFSETQ. This CDR3 is 12 amino acids long. The V end was cut by 0 bases, the J end by 15 bases, with 12 bases between. The CDR3 nucleotides read TGCGCCAGCAGCTTGGAGGCAGGGGTTTTGTTTTTT. Translated: CASSLEAGVLFF.

The chain carries TRBV5-6 and TRBJ2-2; 8 bases line up with TRBD2. CDR1 SGHDT and CDR2 YYEEEE come from the germline V gene. This CDR3 region has 16 residues. The V gene end was trimmed by 4 bases and the J gene end by 5 bases; junction bases not matched to a gene: 10. The CDR3 region has the DNA TGTGCCAGCAGCCTTGAGCGGGAGCGGCGGACCGGGGAGCTGTTTTTT. Protein sequence: CASSLERERRTGELFF.

V and J are TRBV5-4 and TRBJ2-2; the match to TRBD2 covers 8 bases. V gave up 4 bases and J gave up 9 bases; unmatched junction bases: 20. Germline assignment: CDR1 SGHNT and CDR2 YYREEE (reference sequence). The CDR3 has 18 amino acids. The DNA for the CDR3 is TGTGCCAGCAGCCTAACAGTACCGGGACTAGGGGGTAACAGGGAGCTGTTTTTT. Translating gives CASSLTVPGLGGNRELFF.

V is TRBV7-2 and J is TRBJ2-7, with 9 bases matching TRBD1. V lost 6 bases, J lost 6 bases, and 6 bases stayed unmatched. The CDR3 length is 13 residues. Germline V gives CDR1 SGHTA, CDR2 FQGNSA. The CDR3: CASRQTGGVEQYF. The CDR3 bases are TGTGCCAGCAGGCAAACAGGGGGCGTCGAGCAGTACTTC.

In DNA, the CDR3 is TGTGCCAGCAGTCAGACACCCGCCTACGAGCAGTACTTC. It yields the protein CASSQTPAYEQYF. The rearrangement joins TRBV27 to TRBJ2-7, with D unclear. The CDR3 is 13 amino acids. Germline CDR1 reads MNHEY; CDR2 reads SMNVEV (reference sequence). Trimming took off 5 bases at V and 2 bases at J, with 10 bases between the two ends.

The table lists this clone with a count of one. The chain links TRBV27 to TRBJ1-5; D might be TRBD1 (6 bases). The CDR3 extends over 16 amino acids. CDR1 is MNHEY, CDR2 SMNVEV, per germline (reference sequence). Trimming removed 6 bases from V and 10 bases from J, with 25 bases in between. The CDR3 nucleotides read TGTGCCAGCAGCACGCGGAAAACAGGGACCCCTTCACCCCAGCATTTT. Its translation: CASSTRKTGTPSPQHF.

This chain joins TRBV7-9 and TRBJ1-1, with D possibly TRBD1 on 5 matching bases. The V end was cut by 0 bases, the J end by 4 bases, with 15 bases between. This CDR3 has 16 residues. Germline V gives CDR1 SEHNR, CDR2 FQNEAQ (reference sequence). The CDR3 here is CASSLAMGSGGTEAFF. Here the CDR3 DNA reads TGTGCCAGCAGCTTAGCGATGGGATCGGGGGGCACTGAAGCTTTCTTT. The variable domain in full, with the rest retrieved from reference TRBV7-9 and TRBJ1-1, is DTGVSQNPRHKITKRGQNVTFRCDPISEHNRLYWYRQTLGQGPEFLTYFQNEAQLEKSRLLSDRFSAERPKGSFSTLEIQRTEQGDSAMYLCASSLAMGSGGTEAFFGQGTRLTVV.

V and J are TRBV29-1 and TRBJ1-1, with D possibly being TRBD1 (5 bases). V shed 3 bases and J shed 3 bases, with 11 bases lying between them. Germline V gene data show CDR1 as SQVTM and CDR2 as ANQGSEA. The CDR3 extends over 13 amino acids. The chain's CDR3 is CSVDRGADTEAFF. The CDR3 coding sequence is TGCAGCGTTGATAGGGGTGCGGACACTGAAGCTTTCTTT.

The genes are TRBV6-2 or TRBV6-3 and TRBJ1-3; D call uncertain. The V and J ends lost 5 bases and 15 bases respectively, with 17 bases between them. Germline assignment: CDR1 MNHEY and CDR2 SVGEGT. This CDR3 spans 12 amino acids. The DNA for the CDR3 is TGTGCCAGCAGTGACCCTGTTCGGGATCCATATTTT. Amino acids: CASSDPVRDPYF.

This clone was seen once. V and J are TRBV5-3 and TRBJ1-2; 7 bases are shared with TRBD1. TRBV5-3 belongs to the ORF category, with a function that is uncertain. CDR3 length equals 16 residues. V lost 6 bases to trimming and J lost 5 bases; unmatched junction nucleotides: 16. The CDR3 DNA reads TGTGCCAGAAAGAACTCCGGACAGGTCAGGGGATATGGCTACACCTTC. Amino acids: CARKNSGQVRGYGYTF.

The chain links TRBV5-6 to TRBJ2-2; weak D call: TRBD1 (6 bases). With 5 bases removed from V and 4 bases from J, the gap between germline ends came to 12 bases. CDR3 length: 14 residues. From germline, CDR1 is SGHDT and CDR2 YYEEEE. The CDR3 loop is CASSPDRSTGELFF. The CDR3 DNA follows: TGTGCCAGCAGTCCAGACAGGTCCACCGGGGAGCTGTTTTTT.

The chain uses TRBV7-2 and TRBJ2-7; 7 nucleotides match TRBD2. This CDR3 spans 12 amino acids. The germline V gene encodes CDR1 SGHTA and CDR2 FQGNSA. V trimming: 1 base; J trimming: 10 bases; junction bases outside the gene matches: 4. CDR3 nucleotide sequence: TGTGCCAGCAGCTTAGGACTAGCCCGACAGTACTTC. Translating it yields CASSLGLARQYF.

Only one count was recorded for this clone. This sequence joins TRBV27 and TRBJ2-1; tentatively, D is TRBD1 (5 bases). V was pared by 5 bases and J by 8 bases, with 10 bases between. CDR3 length: 12 residues. Germline V CDR1 and CDR2: MNHEY, SMNVEV (reference sequence). The CDR3 sequence is CASSHKGDEQFF. Here the CDR3 DNA reads TGTGCCAGCAGTCATAAAGGGGATGAGCAGTTCTTC.